The clone carrying this T cell receptor (beta chain) was observed a handful of times. Its ends do not fully match the called genes, so a read error is possible. This specimen belongs to a study of regulatory T cells in long-lasting Graves disease. Noted time point: newly diagnosed GD, antithyroid drugs for less than 3 months. The TCR library used RNA extracted from PBMCs. CDR3 regions were amplified by Arm-PCR using iRepertoire HTBI primers to build TCR beta libraries. In TCRdb, the multiplex PCR reads were re-called with MiXCR into one record per CDR3 protein. This table has roughly 610,000 distinct CDR3 sequences, about 16% appearing once. CDR1 SGDLS and CDR2 YYNGEE come from the germline V gene. The CDR3 runs 13 residues. These data were also filed under a second study, of T cells in Graves' hyperthyroidism and ophthalmopathy. That report notes: Clonotypes that were expanded in thyroid above 0.001 mostly appeared in blood too.

The receptor was derived from a woman aged 25 to 39 with Graves disease. This sample comprised peripheral blood mononuclear cells (PBMCs), obtained at new diagnosis, from a patient treated with antithyroid drugs. The chain has TRBV9 and TRBJ2-3; D uncertain. CDR3 nucleotide sequence: TGTGCCGGCAGCGTAGGTGGTACAGATACGCAGTATTTT. Residues: CAGSVGGTDTQYF.